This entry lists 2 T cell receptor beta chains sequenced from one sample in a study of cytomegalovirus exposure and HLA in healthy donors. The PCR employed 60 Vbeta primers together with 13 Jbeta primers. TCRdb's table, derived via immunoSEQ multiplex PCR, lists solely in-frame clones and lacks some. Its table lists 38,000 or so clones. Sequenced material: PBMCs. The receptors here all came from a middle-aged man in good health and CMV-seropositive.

The CDR3 sequence: CAISAGLTNNEQFF. The DNA of the CDR3 is TGTGCCATCAGTGCGGGGTTAACTAACAATGAGCAGTTCTTC. The chain joins TRBV10-3 to TRBJ2-1; perhaps TRBD2 as D (5 bases). Trimming pared 4 bases from V and 5 bases from J, leaving 12 bases between. The CDR3 totals 14 residues. Germline CDR1 ENHRY, CDR2 SYGVKD.

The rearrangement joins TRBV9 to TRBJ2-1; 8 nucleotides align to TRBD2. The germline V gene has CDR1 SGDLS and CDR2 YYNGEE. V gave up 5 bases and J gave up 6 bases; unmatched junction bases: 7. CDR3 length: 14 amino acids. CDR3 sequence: CASSHSGAINEQFF. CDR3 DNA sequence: TGTGCCAGCAGTCATAGCGGGGCAATCAATGAGCAGTTCTTC.